The present TCR beta chain was sequenced within a study of blood T cell repertoires in COVID-19. At the level of the study: COVID-19 samples, acute and convalescent, were from the United States, Italy and Spain. PBMCs, B-cell-depleted T cells, or T cells were the source of the cDNA or gDNA that made up the material.

The table lists this clone with a few counts. The germline V gene encodes CDR1 SGHVS and CDR2 FQNEAQ. The CDR3 runs 17 residues. The V and J ends lost 0 bases and 2 bases, in that order; junction bases with no gene match: 8. In the original processing: Amplification of reference gene primers provided the estimated nucleated cell counts. Measured with immunoSEQ multiplex PCR; TCRdb has only the in-frame clones, and not every one. From that table come the V and J calls and clone size; the DNA was used to work out D and trimming. The top ten clones hold around 1.7% of a sample with about 150,000 clones, about 73% of them seen once.

The source material was peripheral blood. The receptor was derived from a man aged 80 or over with acute or convalescent COVID-19. The V gene is TRBV7-8, the J gene TRBJ2-5; 8 bases agree with TRBD1. The CDR3 DNA sequence: TGTGCCAGCAGCTTAGCGGCAGGGGGCCTGAGACAAGAGACCCAGTACTTC. Amino acids: CASSLAAGGLRQETQYF.